This T cell receptor beta chain was recovered during a study of cytotoxic CD8 clonotypes in ibrutinib-treated CLL. Looking at the study overall: Response sampling came at median 12 months of treatment, ranging roughly 6 to 40 months.

Whole-study findings and limits: Clonality rose at ibrutinib response and fell back toward baseline at progression.

Sequencing was performed with immunoSEQ multiplex PCR; in TCRdb, only in-frame clones are kept and a portion is missing. Of approximately 190,000 clones listed, more than 65% are singletons. Regarding this clone: Its target is unknown.

This TCR derives from a human donor with chronic lymphocytic leukemia. The sequencing here drew on PBMCs, taken after 12 months of ibrutinib treatment.

CDR3 nucleotides: TGTGCTAGTGGTTGGTGGGACACTGAAGCTTTCTTT. The encoded protein is CASGWWDTEAFF. The V call is TRBV12-5, the J call TRBJ1-1, with D hard to call. The germline V gene encodes CDR1 LGHNT and CDR2 FRNRAP. The CDR3 has 12 amino acids. The V end was cut by 4 bases, the J end by 3 bases, with 6 bases between.